Listed below are T cell receptor beta chains from one sample, sequenced in a study of beta chain features in type 1 diabetes. Assay used: immunoSEQ multiplex PCR; TCRdb lists only in-frame clones, some missing. The repertoire has some 270,000 clones, around 7.8% of them found once; the top ten carry approximately 0.93%. Sequencing was performed on central memory CD4+ T cells from blood. Every receptor here comes from a woman aged 18-30 years in good health. CDR3s include the opening cysteine and the closing phenylalanine or tryptophan.

TRBV7-2	TRBJ2-3	12	CASSTRADTQYF
TRBV7-9	TRBJ2-1	15	CASSLVTGSYNEQFF
TRBV5-6	TRBJ2-7	13	CASSPRTSYEQYF
TRBV28	TRBJ1-2	13	CASTPDRERGYTF
TRBV6-1	TRBJ1-2	16	CASSESPSGPNYGYTF
TRBV7-2	TRBJ1-1	16	CASSQDRGRLGTEAFF
TRBV5-1	TRBJ1-6	16	CASSLATQGMGSPLHF
TRBV11-3	TRBJ1-6	13	CASSQVGNSPLHF
TRBV7-2	TRBJ2-2	19	CASSLLGTSFGDYTGELFF
TRBV5-1	TRBJ2-3	13	CASSLGQADTQYF
TRBV5-4	TRBJ1-1	16	CASSLAGGSRNTEAFF
TRBV5-1	TRBJ2-1	14	CASSLYPLANEQFF
TRBV4-1	TRBJ2-5	15	CASSRTSGGEETQYF
TRBV9	TRBJ1-2	13	CASSVAQNYGYTF
TRBV27	TRBJ1-6	15	CASSAQATYNSPLHF
TRBV4-3	TRBJ1-1	14	CASSQDWDYTEAFF
TRBV27	TRBJ1-6	14	CASSLQGGSSPLHF
TRBV23-1	TRBJ1-4	14	CASSHRQFNEKLFF
TRBV5-1	TRBJ2-3	16	CASSSGTAVLTDTQYF
TRBV4-2	TRBJ2-1	14	CASSPRASLDEQFF
TRBV6-6	TRBJ1-6	15	CASSYNRASGSPLHF
TRBV7-3	TRBJ2-5	14	CASSFTGGQETQYF
TRBV6-5	TRBJ2-5	14	CASRDREGPGTQYF
TRBV18	TRBJ2-5	14	CASSQRTDEETQYF
TRBV11-2	TRBJ1-1	14	CASSSQGMDTEAFF
TRBV27	TRBJ1-2	14	CASSLNSGGGGYTF
TRBV7-9	TRBJ1-1	12	CASSHSDRQAFF
TRBV27	TRBJ1-4	15	CATKGTPQANEKLFF
TRBV7-9	TRBJ2-3	13	CASSWSSTDTQYF
TRBV5-1	TRBJ2-5	14	CASTLLSPQETQYF
TRBV12-5	TRBJ2-5	14	CASGTGTSTETQYF